This T cell receptor beta chain came from a study of blood T cell repertoires in COVID-19. Generated by immunoSEQ multiplex PCR, the TCRdb table keeps only in-frame clones and is missing some. The repertoire consists of hundreds of thousands of clones, with 85% to 90% occurring once and the leading ten covering 0.9% to 1.2%. The junction had 6 bases not matched to a gene; V was cut back by 4 bases and J by 3 bases. The CDR3 covers 16 residues. CDR1 and CDR2 from the germline V gene are KGHDR and SFDVKD. Sequencing was performed on PBMCs or T cells enriched from blood (not recorded which). The TCR sequence derives from a man younger than 45 who had recovered from COVID-19. The chain employs TRBV24-1 and TRBJ2-3, with TRBD2 identical over 10 bases. Written as DNA, the CDR3 is TGTGCCACCAGTGACTCGCGACTAGCGGGTACAGATACGCAGTATTTT. Encoded protein: CATSDSRLAGTDTQYF.